This is a list of T cell receptor beta chains from one sample in a study of blood T cell repertoires in COVID-19. The data were produced by immunoSEQ multiplex PCR, yet TCRdb's version contains in-frame clones alone and is incomplete. The repertoire holds about 250,000 clones, with over 75% as singletons. The sample consisted of peripheral blood. The receptors here all came from a man in his fifties with COVID-19, enrolled during active disease. Each CDR3 is given with its conserved first and last residue. The D gene is left open where the match is weak. Where a row states a size, it is once, few, many or the class of an expanded clone; other rows omit it.

CDR3	DNA	V	J	D	size
CASSYGRDTQYF	TGTGCCAGCAGTTACGGGAGAGATACGCAGTATTTT	TRBV6-6	TRBJ2-3	NA	NA
CASSQFRGQETQYF	TGTGCCAGCAGCCAATTCAGGGGGCAAGAGACCCAGTACTTC	TRBV7-3	TRBJ2-5	TRBD1	NA
CASRQVIIETQYF	TGTGCCAGCAGACAGGTCATCATCGAGACCCAGTACTTC	TRBV5-6	TRBJ2-5	NA	NA
CASSLPLAGNSYNEQFF	TGTGCCAGCAGCCTCCCCCTAGCGGGGAACTCCTACAATGAGCAGTTCTTC	TRBV7-9	TRBJ2-1	TRBD2	NA
CASSRGAGNEKLFF	TGTGCCAGCAGCCGGGGGGCGGGTAATGAAAAACTGTTTTTT	TRBV5-4	TRBJ1-4	NA	NA
CASSLVWGLRGTNTHYEQYF	TGCGCCAGCAGCTTGGTTTGGGGACTAAGGGGGACGAACACTCACTACGAGCAGTACTTC	TRBV5-1	TRBJ2-7	NA	NA
CASSSRTSGGLDTQYF	TGTGCCAGCAGCTCTCGGACTAGCGGGGGGTTAGATACGCAGTATTTT	TRBV7-2	TRBJ2-3	TRBD2	NA
CASSLSRQYGYTF	TGTGCCAGCAGTTTGTCTCGACAGTACGGCTACACCTTC	TRBV27	TRBJ1-2	NA	few
CASIPRIPRVEQFF	TGTGCCAGCATCCCACGGATTCCTAGAGTAGAGCAGTTCTTC	TRBV7-3	TRBJ2-1	NA	once
CASSSPTREGGYTF	TGTGCCAGCAGCTCCCCGACTAGGGAGGGTGGCTACACCTTC	TRBV3-1/TRBV3-2	TRBJ1-2	NA	NA
CASSFSGQNEKLFF	TGTGCCAGCAGCTTTTCTGGACAGAATGAAAAACTGTTTTTT	TRBV7-8	TRBJ1-4	NA	NA
CASSTQGATGNTIYF	TGTGCCAGTAGTACCCAGGGGGCGACTGGAAACACCATATATTTT	TRBV19	TRBJ1-3	TRBD1	NA
CASSITLLDRTYEQYF	TGTGCCAGTAGTATAACCCTCTTGGACAGGACCTACGAGCAGTACTTC	TRBV19	TRBJ2-7	TRBD1	NA
CASSQDRNGETQYF	TGCGCCAGCAGCCAAGATCGTAACGGAGAGACCCAGTACTTC	TRBV4-1	TRBJ2-5	NA	NA
CAWSVRGPGFF	TGTGCCTGGAGTGTTAGGGGGCCTGGTTTCTTT	TRBV30	TRBJ1-1	TRBD1	NA
CASGGTGNQPQHF	TGTGCCAGTGGGGGGACGGGCAATCAGCCCCAGCATTTT	TRBV19	TRBJ1-5	NA	NA
CASSPLRISGGASYEQYF	TGTGCCAGCAGCCCATTACGAATCAGCGGGGGGGCAAGTTACGAGCAGTACTTC	TRBV5-4	TRBJ2-7	TRBD2	NA
CASSLLGRVDTEAFF	TGCGCCAGCAGCTTGCTCGGCAGGGTTGACACTGAAGCTTTCTTT	TRBV5-1	TRBJ1-1	NA	once
CASSFLSSGGARYEQYF	TGTGCCAGCAGCTTCCTGTCTAGCGGGGGGGCTCGCTACGAGCAGTACTTC	TRBV7-2	TRBJ2-7	TRBD2	NA
CASSLAFTSGGADTQYF	TGTGCCAGCAGCTTAGCTTTTACTAGCGGGGGCGCAGATACGCAGTATTTT	TRBV11-1	TRBJ2-3	TRBD2	NA
CASSLRLAGGLTGELFF	TGTGCCAGCAGCTTAAGACTAGCGGGGGGCCTTACCGGGGAGCTGTTTTTT	TRBV3-1/TRBV3-2	TRBJ2-2	TRBD2	NA
CASSENSGRHKNIQYF	TGTGCCAGCAGCGAAAACAGCGGGAGACACAAAAACATTCAGTACTTC	TRBV9	TRBJ2-4	TRBD2	NA
CASSPAGTGGSGELFF	TGTGCCAGCAGTCCAGCCGGGACAGGGGGTTCTGGGGAGCTGTTTTTT	TRBV28	TRBJ2-2	TRBD1	NA
CASRKTGGPYYEQYF	TGTGCCAGCAGGAAAACAGGGGGCCCCTACTACGAGCAGTACTTC	TRBV27	TRBJ2-7	TRBD1	NA
CASSDSRGGNTIYF	TGTGCCAGCTCCGACAGTCGTGGAGGAAACACCATATATTTT	TRBV2	TRBJ1-3	NA	NA
CASRPERGSTDTQYF	TGTGCCAGCAGGCCAGAGCGGGGAAGCACAGATACGCAGTATTTT	TRBV27	TRBJ2-3	TRBD2	NA
CASSLGQISYGYTF	TGTGCCAGCAGCTTAGGACAGATATCCTATGGCTACACCTTC	TRBV7-9	TRBJ1-2	NA	NA
CASSQDRGYTF	TGTGCCAGCAGCCAAGATCGGGGCTACACCTTC	TRBV3-1/TRBV3-2	TRBJ1-2	NA	NA
CATSGGLAGGQDEQFF	TGTGCCACCAGCGGGGGACTAGCGGGGGGGCAGGATGAGCAGTTCTTC	TRBV15	TRBJ2-1	TRBD2	NA
CATRGNINEQFF	TGTGCCACCCGAGGGAATATCAATGAGCAGTTCTTC	TRBV24-1	TRBJ2-1	NA	NA
CASTRTGAGNQPQHF	TGTGCCAGCACCCGGACAGGGGCCGGCAATCAGCCCCAGCATTTT	TRBV6-6	TRBJ1-5	TRBD1	NA
CASSLSPGVQPQHF	TGTGCCAGCAGCTTATCCCCAGGCGTTCAGCCCCAGCATTTT	TRBV7-8	TRBJ1-5	NA	NA
CATSRDFEGSPLHF	TGTGCCACCAGCAGAGATTTTGAGGGCTCACCCCTCCACTTT	TRBV15	TRBJ1-6	NA	once
CASSLGGTGANVLTF	TGTGCCAGCAGTTTAGGGGGCACCGGGGCCAACGTCCTGACTTTC	TRBV28	TRBJ2-6	NA	NA
CASSLGDYSNQPQHF	TGTGCCAGCAGCTTGGGGGACTATAGCAATCAGCCCCAGCATTTT	TRBV7-2	TRBJ1-5	NA	NA
CAVKSQGYTGELFF	TGTGCCGTAAAGTCGCAGGGGTACACCGGGGAGCTGTTTTTT	TRBV28	TRBJ2-2	NA	NA